Here is one T cell receptor (beta chain) with its context. What it recognizes is unknown. This sample was included in a study of cytomegalovirus exposure and HLA in healthy donors. Turning to the study itself: Assignment to the Caucasian-associated ancestry cluster applied to approximately 80% of the approximately 390 genotyped donors. Findings of the study overall: Of the V segments, some could not be distinguished, including TRBV6-2 and TRBV6-3, and were excluded.

Researchers ran the PCR with 60 Vbeta and 13 Jbeta primers. In the source study's methods: Roughly 73 million unique TCR beta chains, approximately 11 million of them shared, were counted by a later analysis. Repertoires were generated with immunoSEQ multiplex PCR, while TCRdb's copy carries only in-frame clones and drops some. From that table come the V and J calls and clone size; the DNA was used to work out D and trimming. The sample includes 55,000 to 80,000 clones, over 75% seen only once; the top ten take approximately 9.8%. V lost 2 bases, J lost 5 bases, and 13 bases lay in between. Germline CDR1 and CDR2: SNHLY and FYNNEI. CDR3 length equals 16 residues.

The sequenced sample consisted of PBMCs. This chain links TRBV2 with TRBJ1-6; a possible D gene is TRBD1 (6 bases). This clonotype originated in a man between 35 and 55 years old in good health and CMV-seronegative. In DNA form, the CDR3 reads TGTGCCAGCAGTGAAAGGGCTAGGGGGAATAATTCACCCCTCCACTTT. As protein: CASSERARGNNSPLHF. Full variable domain (outside the CDR3, taken from reference TRBV2 and TRBJ1-6): EPEVTQTPSHQVTQMGQEVILRCVPISNHLYFYWYRQILGQKVEFLVSFYNNEISEKSEIFDDQFSVERPDGSNFTLKIRSTKLEDSAMYFCASSERARGNNSPLHFGNGTRLTVT.